The 11 T cell receptor beta chains below all came from one sample that was sequenced in a study of cytomegalovirus exposure and HLA in healthy donors. The primer mix had 60 Vbeta and 13 Jbeta primers. The protocol was immunoSEQ multiplex PCR, while the TCRdb copy is restricted to in-frame clones and leaves out a portion. The data contain about 150,000 clones, roughly three quarters of them singletons. Sequences were obtained from PBMCs. The source is a man in his thirties or forties in good health and CMV-seropositive.

CDR3 DNA: TGTGCCAGCAGCGGGCGGGACGGCAGCACAGATACGCAGTATTTT. This translates into CASSGRDGSTDTQYF. This chain joins TRBV11-3 and TRBJ2-3; weak D call: TRBD2 (6 bases). Trimming took off 5 bases at V and 0 bases at J, with 12 bases between the two ends. This CDR3 is 15 amino acids long. Germline V gives CDR1 SGHNT, CDR2 YENEEA.

The genes are TRBV5-1 and TRBJ2-5, with D maybe TRBD1 (8 bases). The CDR3 has 16 residues. CDR1 and CDR2 (germline): SGHRS, YFSETQ. V lost 3 bases, J lost 0 bases, and 15 bases lay in between. The CDR3 sequence: CASSWDYRGNQETQYF. The CDR3 coding sequence is TGCGCCAGCAGCTGGGACTACAGGGGGAACCAAGAGACCCAGTACTTC.

V gene TRBV28 combines with J gene TRBJ2-3, with 9 bases matching TRBD2. The CDR3 loop spans 16 amino acids. Germline V gene lookup returns CDR1 MDHEN and CDR2 SYDVKM. Trimming at V came to 4 bases and at J to 4 bases, leaving 9 bases not matched to a gene. CDR3 residues: CASSSNSGSRSDTQYF. The CDR3 DNA sequence: TGTGCCAGCAGTTCCAATAGCGGGAGTAGGTCAGATACGCAGTATTTT.

V gene TRBV2 combines with J gene TRBJ1-1; 8 bases are a match to TRBD1. V lost 10 bases and J lost 11; bases outside the gene matches: 15. Germline-derived CDR1 and CDR2 are SNHLY and FYNNEI. The CDR3 runs to 13 residues. The CDR3 loop reads CATKIDWTGSAFF. The CDR3, as DNA: TGTGCCACCAAAATCGACTGGACAGGGAGCGCTTTCTTT.

This chain connects TRBV25-1 to TRBJ1-1, with 7 bases identical to TRBD1. The CDR3 has 15 residues. With 5 bases clipped from V and 3 bases from J, the junction kept 9 bases outside the gene matches. The germline V gene encodes CDR1 MGHDK and CDR2 SYGVNS. Here the CDR3 reads CASSNYERGHTEAFF. The CDR3 DNA reads TGTGCCAGCAGTAACTATGAGAGGGGGCACACTGAAGCTTTCTTT.

The chain joins TRBV15 to TRBJ2-1; 10 bases fit TRBD2. The CDR3 sequence is 17 residues long. Germline trimming cut 5 bases from V and 0 bases from J; bases unmatched to any gene: 7. Germline-derived CDR1 and CDR2 are LNHNV and YYDKDF (reference sequence). CDR3 in DNA: TGTGCCACCAGCGGACCCAGCGGGAGGGCCTCCTACAATGAGCAGTTCTTC. This codes for CATSGPSGRASYNEQFF.

The CDR3 sequence: CASRRTGRTGELFF. As DNA, the CDR3 is TGTGCCAGCAGGCGGACAGGGCGGACCGGGGAGCTGTTTTTT. The chain uses TRBV6-5 and TRBJ2-2; 8 bases align to TRBD1. The length of the CDR3 is 14 residues. Germline trimming cut 6 bases from V and 5 bases from J; bases unmatched to any gene: 5. Germline CDR1 and CDR2: MNHEY and SVGAGI.

The J gene is TRBJ1-4, the V gene TRBV10-2; TRBD1 might be the D (5 bases). Germline values: CDR1 WSHSY, CDR2 SAAADI. V lost 2 bases, J lost 7 bases, and 8 bases lay in between. The CDR3 contains 13 residues. CDR3 region: CASSEGAVEKLFF. The CDR3 coding sequence is TGCGCCAGCAGTGAGGGGGCAGTTGAAAAACTGTTTTTT.

This chain joins TRBV2 and TRBJ2-7; 7 bases agree with TRBD1. The J segment lost 0 bases and the V segment lost 5 bases, leaving 4 bases of the junction unmatched. The CDR3 has 14 amino acids. Germline V CDR1 and CDR2: SNHLY, FYNNEI. CDR3 protein: CASSLGQSSYEQYF. DNA of the CDR3: TGTGCCAGCAGTTTGGGACAGAGCTCCTACGAGCAGTACTTC.

V usage is TRBV28 and J usage is TRBJ1-2, with no clear D. V lost 2 bases to trimming and J lost 4 bases, with 11 bases between them. Germline-derived CDR1 and CDR2 are MDHEN and SYDVKM. This CDR3 region has 14 residues. The CDR3, as DNA: TGTGCCAGCAGTTTAACGGGGTGGGGCTATGGCTACACCTTC. It codes for CASSLTGWGYGYTF.

The chain has TRBV27 and TRBJ2-1; tentatively, D is TRBD2 (6 bases). The V gene's germline CDR1 is MNHEY and CDR2 SMNVEV (reference sequence). The CDR3 has 16 residues. Trimming removed 2 bases at V and 4 bases at J, with 15 bases between. The CDR3 nucleotides are TGTGCCAGCAGTTTAAGTCGGACTATCGCTTACAATGAGCAGTTCTTC. It translates to CASSLSRTIAYNEQFF.